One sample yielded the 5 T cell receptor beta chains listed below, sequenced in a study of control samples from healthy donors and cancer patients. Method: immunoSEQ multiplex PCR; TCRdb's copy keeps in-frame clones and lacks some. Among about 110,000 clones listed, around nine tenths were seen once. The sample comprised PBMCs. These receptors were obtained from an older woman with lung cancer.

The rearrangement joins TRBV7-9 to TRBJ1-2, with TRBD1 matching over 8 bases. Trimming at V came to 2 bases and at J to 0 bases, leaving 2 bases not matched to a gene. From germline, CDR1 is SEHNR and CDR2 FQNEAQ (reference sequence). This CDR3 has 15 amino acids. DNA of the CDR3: TGTGCCAGCAGCTTACAGGGGGCAACTAACTATGGCTACACCTTC. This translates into CASSLQGATNYGYTF.

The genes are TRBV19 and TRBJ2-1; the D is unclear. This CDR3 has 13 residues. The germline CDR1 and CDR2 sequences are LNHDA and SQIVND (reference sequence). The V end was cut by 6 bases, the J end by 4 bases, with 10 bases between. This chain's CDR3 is CASSSSEYNEQFF. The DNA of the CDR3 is TGTGCCAGTAGCTCCTCAGAGTACAATGAGCAGTTCTTC.

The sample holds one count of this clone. CDR3 sequence (DNA): TGCGCCAGCAGCCAAGATGGCAGGGCCTACGAGCAGTACTTC. Translated: CASSQDGRAYEQYF. The chain couples TRBV4-1 to TRBJ2-7; tentative D call: TRBD1 (5 bases). This CDR3 contains 14 residues. Germline V lookup: CDR1 MGHRA, CDR2 YSYEKL. V was cut by 0 bases and J by 2 bases, with 8 bases left in between.

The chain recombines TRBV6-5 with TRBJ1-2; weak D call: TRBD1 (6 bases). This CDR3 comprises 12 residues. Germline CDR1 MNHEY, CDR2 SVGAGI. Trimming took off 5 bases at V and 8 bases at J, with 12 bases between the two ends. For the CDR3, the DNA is TGTGCCAGCAGTCAACAGGGCTGGGGCTACACCTTC. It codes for CASSQQGWGYTF.

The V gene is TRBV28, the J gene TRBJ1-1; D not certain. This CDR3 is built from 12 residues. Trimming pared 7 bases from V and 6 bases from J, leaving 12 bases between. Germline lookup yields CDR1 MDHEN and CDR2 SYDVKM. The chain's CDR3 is CASTTQVAEAFF. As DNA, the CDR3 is TGTGCCAGCACCACACAAGTAGCTGAAGCTTTCTTT.